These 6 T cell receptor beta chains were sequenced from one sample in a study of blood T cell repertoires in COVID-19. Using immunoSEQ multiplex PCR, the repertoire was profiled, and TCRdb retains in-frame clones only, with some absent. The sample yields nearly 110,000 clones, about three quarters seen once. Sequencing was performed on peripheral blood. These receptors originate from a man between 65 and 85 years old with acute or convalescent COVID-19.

The CDR3 loop is CASNRQGDTEAFF. Here the CDR3 DNA reads TGTGCCAGCAACCGACAGGGGGACACTGAAGCTTTCTTT. The rearrangement links TRBV6-1 to TRBJ1-1, with 9 positions matching TRBD1. Germline trimming cut 7 bases from V and 3 bases from J; bases unmatched to any gene: 3. Per germline, CDR1 MNHNS and CDR2 SASEGT. This CDR3 region has 13 residues.

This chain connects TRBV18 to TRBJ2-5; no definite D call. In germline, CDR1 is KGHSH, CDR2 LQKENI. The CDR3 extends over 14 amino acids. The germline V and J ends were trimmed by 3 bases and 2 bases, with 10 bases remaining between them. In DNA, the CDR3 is TGTGCCAGCTCACCTCAGGATAAACAAGAGACCCAGTACTTC. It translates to CASSPQDKQETQYF.

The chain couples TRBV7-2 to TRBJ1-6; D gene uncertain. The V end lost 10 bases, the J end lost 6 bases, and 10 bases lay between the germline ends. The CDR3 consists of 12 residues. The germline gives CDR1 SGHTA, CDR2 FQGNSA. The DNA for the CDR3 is TGTGCCACCGAGGGCCTTAATTCACCCCTCCACTTT. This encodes CATEGLNSPLHF.

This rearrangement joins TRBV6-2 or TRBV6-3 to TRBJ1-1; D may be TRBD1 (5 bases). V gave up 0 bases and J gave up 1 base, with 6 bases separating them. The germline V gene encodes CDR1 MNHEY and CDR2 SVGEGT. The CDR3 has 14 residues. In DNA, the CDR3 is TGTGCCAGCAGTTACTCCAGGGAGAACACTGAAGCTTTCTTT. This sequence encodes CASSYSRENTEAFF.

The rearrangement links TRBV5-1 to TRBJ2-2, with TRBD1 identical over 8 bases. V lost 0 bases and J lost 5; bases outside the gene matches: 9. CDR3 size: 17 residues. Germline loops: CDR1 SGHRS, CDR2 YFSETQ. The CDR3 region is CASSLEWTGTGTGELFF. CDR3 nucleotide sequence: TGCGCCAGCAGCTTGGAATGGACAGGGACGGGGACCGGGGAGCTGTTTTTT.

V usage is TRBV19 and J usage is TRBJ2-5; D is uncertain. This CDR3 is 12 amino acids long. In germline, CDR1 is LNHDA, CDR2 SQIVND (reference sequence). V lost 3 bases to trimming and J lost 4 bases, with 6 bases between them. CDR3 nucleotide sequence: TGTGCCAGTAGTATCCCAGGAGAGACCCAGTACTTC. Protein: CASSIPGETQYF.